The 24 T cell receptor beta chains reported below all come from one sample, sequenced in a study of CD8+CD57+ T cells in acquired aplastic anemia. TCR beta VDJ combinations and CDR3 sequences were profiled from genomic DNA. MiXCR, applied by TCRdb to the reads, yields one record per CDR3 protein. The sample has 150,000 or so distinct CDR3 sequences; 40% to 55% are singletons. The sequenced patients had an expansion of CD8+CD57+ cells seen by flow cytometry. Material for sequencing was sorted CD4+, CD8+, or CD8+CD57+ T cells (not recorded which) from PBMCs. All receptors derive from a human donor with aplastic anemia.

This chain links TRBV7-8 with TRBJ2-7; possible D gene TRBD2, 5 bases. The germline V gene has CDR1 SGHVS and CDR2 FQNEAQ. V lost 8 bases and J lost 6, with 17 bases in between. The CDR3 is made up of 13 amino acids. The CDR3 reads CASSQVGGSEQYF. Here the CDR3 DNA reads TGTGCCAGCTCTCAGGTCGGAGGCAGCGAGCAGTACTTC. The full variable domain, completed using reference TRBV7-8 and TRBJ2-7, is GAGVSQSPRYKVAKRGQDVALRCDPISGHVSLFWYQQALGQGPEFLTYFQNEAQLDKSGLPSDRFFAERPEGSVSTLKIQRTQQEDSAVYLCASSQVGGSEQYFGPGTRLTVT.

Only a few counts were recorded for this clonotype. A single base separates this from a much larger clone, so it may be a read error. The chain combines TRBV5-5 with TRBJ1-5, with D perhaps TRBD1 (6 bases). The CDR3 is 13 residues long. Germline V gene lookup returns CDR1 SGHKS and CDR2 YYEKEE (reference sequence). Written as DNA, the CDR3 is TGTACCAGCAGCTTGGACAGCCAAGGGGCCCAGCATTTT. It translates to CTSSLDSQGAQHF.

The CDR3, as DNA: TGTGCCAGCAGCTTGCCAGGGGAGGGGCTCGAGCAGTACTTC. It specifies CASSLPGEGLEQYF. This sequence joins TRBV11-1 and TRBJ2-7, with D possibly matching TRBD2 (7 bases). The germline gives CDR1 SGHAT, CDR2 FQDESV (reference sequence). Trimming took 3 bases from V and 6 from J, leaving 15 bases between them. There are 14 residues in the CDR3.

This clonotype was picked up many times. The rearrangement joins TRBV6-1 to TRBJ2-5; TRBD2 agrees at 7 bases. The CDR3 is 15 amino acids. Trimming removed 7 bases from V and 1 base from J; junction bases left unmatched: 9. CDR1 is MNHNS, CDR2 SASEGT, per germline. The CDR3 spells CASNLASGGQETQYF. The CDR3 bases are TGTGCCAGCAATCTGGCTAGCGGAGGCCAAGAGACCCAGTACTTC.

Points on this clonotype: Sequence at one end of the junction differs from germline and may be a read error. Here the CDR3 DNA reads TGTGCCACCAGTGACTACGACAGCCCCGGCACAGATACGCAGTATTTT. It specifies CATSDYDSPGTDTQYF. V is TRBV2 and J is TRBJ2-3; D could derive from TRBD1 or TRBD2 (5 bases each). Per the germline V gene, CDR1 is SNHLY and CDR2 is FYNNEI. The length of the CDR3 is 16 residues.

Only a few counts were recorded for this clonotype. A much larger clone differs from this one at a single base, so this may be a read error. The CDR3 does not close with the conserved phenylalanine or tryptophan, likely indicating a read error. This chain joins TRBV20-1 and TRBJ1-1; D is undetermined. In germline, CDR1 is DFQATT, CDR2 SNEGSKA (reference sequence). The length of the CDR3 is 14 residues. V was pared by 0 bases and J by 1 base, with 9 bases between. The CDR3 protein is CSARDAGSNTEAFL. Here the CDR3 DNA reads TGCAGTGCTAGAGACGCAGGTTCGAACACTGAAGCTTTCCTT.

This clonotype has at least ten counts. The CDR3: CASSFRGLYEQYF. The CDR3 DNA reads TGTGCCAGCAGCTTCCGGGGGCTCTACGAGCAGTACTTC. The chain joins TRBV5-5 to TRBJ2-7; D assignment may be TRBD1 or TRBD2 (6 bases each). The CDR3 extends over 13 amino acids. Trimming removed 2 bases from V and 3 bases from J, with 9 bases in between. Germline V CDR1 and CDR2: SGHKS, YYEKEE (reference sequence).

The chain carries TRBV5-1 and TRBJ2-2; 11 bases are a match to TRBD1. V lost 4 bases and J lost 5; bases outside the gene matches: 7. The V gene's germline CDR1 is SGHRS and CDR2 YFSETQ. This CDR3 is built from 16 residues. The CDR3 loop is CASSLRTGGATGELFF. As DNA, the CDR3 is TGCGCCAGCAGCCTAAGGACAGGGGGCGCAACCGGGGAGCTGTTTTTT. The complete variable domain, with remaining parts taken from reference TRBV5-1 and TRBJ2-2, reads KAGVTQTPRYLIKTRGQQVTLSCSPISGHRSVSWYQQTPGQGLQFLFEYFSETQRNKGNFPGRFSGRQFSNSRSEMNVSTLELGDSALYLCASSLRTGGATGELFFGEGSRLTVL.

There are many counts of this clonotype. This chain uses TRBV7-9 with TRBJ2-1, with 8 bases matching TRBD2. Germline values: CDR1 SEHNR, CDR2 FQNEAQ (reference sequence). The J segment lost 1 base and the V segment lost 10 bases, leaving 6 bases of the junction unmatched. This CDR3 region has 14 residues. The CDR3 here is CATLGTRSYNEQFF. The CDR3 nucleotides are TGTGCCACCCTGGGGACTAGATCCTACAATGAGCAGTTCTTC.

This clonotype showed up many times. The CDR3 spells CASSPGHLQTQYF. For the CDR3, the DNA is TGTGCCAGCAGTCCTGGACATTTGCAGACCCAGTACTTC. The chain links TRBV6-6 to TRBJ2-5; the D gene is possibly TRBD1 (5 bases). Trimming pared 5 bases from V and 6 bases from J, leaving 13 bases between. The CDR3 contains 13 residues. Germline loops: CDR1 MNHNY, CDR2 SVGAGI (reference sequence).

This clonotype was seen once. This chain connects TRBV10-3 to TRBJ2-2; D gene unclear. V lost 3 bases and J 1 base, leaving 3 bases between the germline ends. The CDR3 is 13 residues long. The germline V gene encodes CDR1 ENHRY and CDR2 SYGVKD. CDR3 nucleotide sequence: TGTGCCATCAGTGACCGGAACACCGGGGAGCTGTTTTTT. Protein: CAISDRNTGELFF.

The rearrangement joins TRBV11-2 to TRBJ1-2, with 8 bases fitting TRBD1. Germline V gene data show CDR1 as SGHAT and CDR2 as FQNNGV. There are 17 residues in the CDR3. J lost 0 bases, V lost 2 bases, and 8 bases had no gene match. CDR3 coding DNA: TGTGCCAGCAGCTTAATGACAGGGGCCGCCCCTAACTATGGCTACACCTTC. Residues: CASSLMTGAAPNYGYTF.

This clonotype was counted between two and nine times. The chain is built from TRBV30 and TRBJ2-7; possibly TRBD1 or TRBD2 for D (6 bases each). Germline values: CDR1 GTSNPN, CDR2 SVGIG (reference sequence). CDR3 length: 13 amino acids. V was cut by 0 bases and J by 7 bases, with 13 bases left in between. The CDR3 reads CAWSVTGAGEQYF. The CDR3 DNA is TGTGCCTGGAGTGTGACGGGGGCGGGGGAGCAGTACTTC.

This clonotype was seen more than once but under ten times. V is TRBV11-2 and J is TRBJ2-7; 7 bases line up with TRBD2. The germline V gene encodes CDR1 SGHAT and CDR2 FQNNGV. The CDR3 covers 21 residues. The V segment lost 1 base and the J segment 0 bases; nucleotides outside the gene matches: 21. CDR3 DNA: TGTGCCAGCAGCTTAGTTCGGAAATACCCCGATCCAGCGGGAAGCTCCTACGAGCAGTACTTC. Its translation is CASSLVRKYPDPAGSSYEQYF.

Note on this clonotype: The junction differs from germline at one of its ends, possibly a read error. The CDR3 protein is CATSRDQGGGDTQYF. CDR3 nucleotide sequence: TGCGCCACCAGCAGAGATCAGGGCGGTGGAGATACGCAGTATTTT. The rearrangement joins TRBV15 to TRBJ2-3; D is perhaps TRBD1 (5 bases). Germline CDR1 LNHNV, CDR2 YYDKDF (reference sequence). The CDR3 loop spans 15 amino acids.

This clonotype was observed a handful of times. This chain connects TRBV15 to TRBJ2-7, with D possibly being TRBD2 (7 bases). This CDR3 comprises 16 residues. Trimming stripped 5 bases from V and 2 bases from J, with 19 bases between. Germline CDR1 LNHNV, CDR2 YYDKDF (reference sequence). The CDR3, as DNA: TGTGCCACCAGCTCATCCTGGGGGAGGGGGGCCTACGAGCAGTACTTC. Translating it yields CATSSSWGRGAYEQYF.

The genes are TRBV9 and TRBJ2-5; 12 bases line up with TRBD2. The CDR3 length is 15 residues. J gave up 4 bases and V 3 bases, and 4 bases lay outside the gene matches. The germline gives CDR1 SGDLS, CDR2 YYNGEE. CDR3 in amino acids: CASSASGGAGETQYF. As DNA, the CDR3 is TGTGCCAGCAGCGCTAGCGGGGGGGCCGGAGAGACCCAGTACTTC.

The chain joins TRBV25-1 to TRBJ2-3; D is possibly TRBD2 (5 bases). The CDR3 contains 19 residues. V was pared by 3 bases and J by 6 bases, with 28 bases between. Germline lookup yields CDR1 MGHDK and CDR2 SYGVNS. In nucleotides, the CDR3 is TGTGCCAGCAGTGATCCCGCGCCCCTCGGACTCCTTACGGTGGATACGCAGTATTTT. Translated: CASSDPAPLGLLTVDTQYF.

The rearrangement links TRBV19 to TRBJ2-7; 16 bases agree with TRBD2. The germline V gene has CDR1 LNHDA and CDR2 SQIVND (reference sequence). This CDR3 is 17 amino acids long. V shed 10 bases and J 9 bases; nucleotides not matched to a gene: 18. In nucleotides, the CDR3 is TGTGCCACAAGGGGACTAGCGGGAGGGTACCGGGGTGGGGGGCAGTACTTC. It translates to CATRGLAGGYRGGGQYF.

The J gene is TRBJ1-1, the V gene TRBV9; D perhaps matches TRBD1 (6 bases). Germline CDR1 reads SGDLS; CDR2 reads YYNGEE. Trimming took off 2 bases at V and 10 bases at J, with 15 bases between the two ends. This CDR3 contains 13 residues. CDR3 amino acids: CASSVRQGHTAFF. The CDR3 region has the DNA TGTGCCAGCAGCGTTCGTCAGGGACATACAGCTTTCTTT.

This rearrangement joins TRBV6-1 to TRBJ2-7; perhaps TRBD1 as D (6 bases). The CDR3 totals 14 residues. CDR1 is MNHNS and CDR2 is SASEGT in the germline V gene. Trimming cost V 5 bases and J 1 base, with 12 bases left between them. This CDR3 reads CASSKQGLSYEQYF. The CDR3 coding sequence is TGTGCCAGCAGTAAACAGGGTTTGTCCTACGAGCAGTACTTC.

On this clonotype: The junction does not match germline at one end; this may be a read error. The CDR3 loop is CASSVNNERLF. The CDR3 region has the DNA TGTGCCAGTAGTGTTAACAATGAGCGGCTCTTC. The V call is TRBV19, the J call TRBJ2-1, with D possibly matching TRBD2 (5 bases). Looked up from germline, CDR1 is LNHDA and CDR2 is SQIVND (reference sequence). CDR3 length: 11 amino acids. Filled out from reference TRBV19 and TRBJ2-1, the complete variable domain reads DGGITQSPKYLFRKEGQNVTLSCEQNLNHDAMYWYRQDPGQGLRLIYYSQIVNDFQKGDIAEGYSVSREKKESFPLTVTSAQKNPTAFYLCASSVNNERLFGPGTRLTVL.

This clonotype was detected only a few times. The genes are TRBV27 and TRBJ2-7, with D possibly TRBD1 on 6 matching bases. V lost 2 bases and J 3 bases, leaving 11 bases between the germline ends. The CDR3 is 14 amino acids. Germline V lookup: CDR1 MNHEY, CDR2 SMNVEV (reference sequence). The CDR3 nucleotides read TGTGCCAGCAGTTTAGGAGGCAGGGGCTACGAGCAGTACTTC. This sequence encodes CASSLGGRGYEQYF.

This clonotype was detected many times. The chain combines TRBV5-1 with TRBJ2-3, with 9 nucleotides matching TRBD1. V lost 0 bases, J lost 4 bases, and 3 bases stayed unmatched. There are 15 residues in the CDR3. Germline CDR1 and CDR2: SGHRS and YFSETQ. For the CDR3, the DNA is TGCGCCAGCAGCTTGGAACAGGGGGCCGCAGATACGCAGTATTTT. It translates to CASSLEQGAADTQYF.